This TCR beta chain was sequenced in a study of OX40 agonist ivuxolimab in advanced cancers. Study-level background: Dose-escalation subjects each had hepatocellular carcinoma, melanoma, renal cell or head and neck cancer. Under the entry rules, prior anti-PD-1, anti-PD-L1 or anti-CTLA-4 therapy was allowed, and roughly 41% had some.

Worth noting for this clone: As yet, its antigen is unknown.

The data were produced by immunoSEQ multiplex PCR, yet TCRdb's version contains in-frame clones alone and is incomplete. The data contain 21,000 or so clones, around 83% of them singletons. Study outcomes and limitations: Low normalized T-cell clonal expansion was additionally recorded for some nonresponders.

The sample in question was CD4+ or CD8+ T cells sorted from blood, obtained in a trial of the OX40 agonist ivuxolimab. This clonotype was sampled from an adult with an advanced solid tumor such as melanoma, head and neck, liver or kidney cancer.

CDR3 bases: TGTGCCATCAGCCCGGGACTAGCGCTGGCTGACAATGAGCAGTTCTTC. This gives the protein CAISPGLALADNEQFF. V and J are TRBV10-3 and TRBJ2-1; 10 bases fit TRBD2. The CDR3 is 16 residues long. With V trimmed by 6 bases and J by 5 bases, 10 bases remained unmatched. The V gene's germline CDR1 is ENHRY and CDR2 SYGVKD.